This TCR beta chain came from a study of a mutant IDH1 vaccine in newly diagnosed glioma. CDR1 is KGHSH, CDR2 LQKENI, per germline. CDR3 length equals 13 residues. V lost 5 bases and J lost 8, with 15 bases in between. The repertoire was sequenced with immunoSEQ multiplex PCR; TCRdb's copy has only in-frame clones and lacks some. The table lists 50,000 to 65,000 clones, roughly nine tenths of them singletons. Comments on this clone: Its specificity is unknown.

This sample's time point: week 11, during vaccination. Topical imiquimod accompanied each vaccine dose, which consisted of 300 ug of mutant IDH1 20-mer peptide. The source is a man aged 45-65 years with glioma. Source: PBMCs, taken from a glioma patient whose treatment included an IDH1 peptide vaccine. The chain uses TRBV18 and TRBJ1-2, with a tentative D call TRBD1 (6 bases). CDR3 bases: TGTGCCAGCTCAATAGAACAGGGACGAGGCTACACCTTC. Translating gives CASSIEQGRGYTF.